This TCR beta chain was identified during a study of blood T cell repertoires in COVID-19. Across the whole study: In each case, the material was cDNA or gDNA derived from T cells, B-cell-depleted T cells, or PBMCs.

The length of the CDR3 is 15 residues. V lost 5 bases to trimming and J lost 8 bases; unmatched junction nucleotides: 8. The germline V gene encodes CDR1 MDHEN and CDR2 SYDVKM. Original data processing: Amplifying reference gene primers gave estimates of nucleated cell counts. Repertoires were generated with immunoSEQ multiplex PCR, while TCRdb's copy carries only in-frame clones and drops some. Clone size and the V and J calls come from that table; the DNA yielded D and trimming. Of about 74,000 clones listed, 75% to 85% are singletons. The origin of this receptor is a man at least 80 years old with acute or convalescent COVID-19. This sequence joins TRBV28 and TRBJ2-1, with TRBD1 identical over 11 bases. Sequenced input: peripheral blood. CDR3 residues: CASSGRDRGVHEQFF. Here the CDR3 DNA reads TGTGCCAGCAGTGGCCGGGACAGGGGGGTCCATGAGCAGTTCTTC.